The clone carrying this T cell receptor beta chain was recorded at least ten times. Its cognate antigen is unknown. This record comes from a study of CD8 T cells in ankylosing spondylitis. With molecular barcodes, quantitative 5'-RACE was used to make the TCR beta libraries. MiXCR, run by TCRdb on the 5' RACE reads, gives a single entry per CDR3 protein. Here the sample spans a few hundred thousand distinct CDR3 sequences, approximately 24% being singletons. Study-wide results and limits: Before this, some motif variants had been reported in reactive arthritis synovial fluid and blood.

Material: blood, either unsorted or a sorted T cell fraction (not recorded which). This sequence was found in a male donor with ankylosing spondylitis or in good health (not recorded which).

DNA of the CDR3: TGCAGTGCTTTCCCCGGGACAGAGGGAATGAACACCTTC. Residues: CSAFPGTEGMNTF. The chain links TRBV20-1 to TRBJ1-2; 7 nucleotides align to TRBD1. The CDR3 runs to 13 residues. The ends lost 5 bases at V and 12 bases at J; junction bases unmatched: 15. The germline V gene encodes CDR1 DFQATT and CDR2 SNEGSKA (reference sequence).